Presented here are 26 T cell receptor beta chains from one specimen sequenced in a study of T-cell memory formation after mild COVID-19. Via MiXCR, TCRdb re-called the 5' RACE reads, giving one row per CDR3 protein. The sample contains 70,000 to 100,000 distinct CDR3 sequences, about 15% of which appear only once. Sequencing input: PBMCs or a T cell subset sorted from them (not recorded which). All receptors derive from a man between 18 and 35 years old who had mild COVID-19 (a few samples of this study predate the infection). Cell type and time point are not known.

The chain couples TRBV5-1 to TRBJ1-1; TRBD1 matches 7 bases. Germline CDR1 reads SGHRS; CDR2 reads YFSETQ. There are 18 residues in the CDR3. V dropped 0 bases and J dropped 1; count of bases not matched to a gene: 12. Written as DNA, the CDR3 is TGCGCCAGCAGCTTGGTGTCAGGGGGTGTCAGAGGGAACACTGAAGCTTTCTTT. This translates into CASSLVSGGVRGNTEAFF.

The J gene is TRBJ2-7, the V gene TRBV12-3 or TRBV12-4; 9 bases align to TRBD2. V was pared by 11 bases and J by 7 bases, with 15 bases of the junction left unmatched. The CDR3 loop spans 14 amino acids. CDR3 amino acids: CASLRASGAREQYF. The CDR3 DNA sequence: TGTGCCTCCCTTCGGGCTAGCGGGGCGAGGGAGCAGTACTTC.

In its sample, this clonotype was seen a few times. CDR3 region: CASSLEGGVEQYF. The CDR3, as DNA: TGTGCCAGCAGCTTAGAAGGGGGCGTCGAGCAGTACTTC. V and J are TRBV13 and TRBJ2-7, with 7 nucleotides matching TRBD1. Germline CDR1 and CDR2: PRHDT and FYEKMQ (reference sequence). This CDR3 contains 13 residues. V lost 1 base, J lost 6 bases, and 3 bases stayed unmatched.

This clonotype appeared a few times. J is TRBJ2-5 and V is TRBV29-1; D remains unclear. V shed 5 bases and J shed 5 bases, with 12 bases lying between them. Germline V gene sequence: CDR1 SQVTM, CDR2 ANQGSEA. There are 12 residues in the CDR3. CDR3 bases: TGCAGCGTTCTTAGGGAAGAGGAGACCCAGTACTTC. Its protein is CSVLREEETQYF.

The chain recombines TRBV5-1 with TRBJ1-1; D perhaps matches TRBD1 (5 bases). The CDR3 length is 15 residues. CDR1 is SGHRS and CDR2 is YFSETQ in the germline V gene. Between the trimmed V and J ends, which lost 4 bases and 1 base, there was a span of 14 bases. The DNA of the CDR3 is TGCGCCAGCAGCGTACTTCAGGGTAAGAACACTGAAGCTTTCTTT. Translating it yields CASSVLQGKNTEAFF.

This clonotype has only one observation. V and J are TRBV19 and TRBJ2-1; tentative D call: TRBD1 (5 bases). In germline, CDR1 is LNHDA, CDR2 SQIVND (reference sequence). This CDR3 has 16 residues. The V and J ends lost 4 bases and 7 bases respectively, with 20 bases between them. CDR3 nucleotide sequence: TGTGCCAGTAGTAAGGTGGGTAGACAGCAGTGGAATGAGCAGTTCTTC. It encodes CASSKVGRQQWNEQFF. Filled out from reference TRBV19 and TRBJ2-1, the complete variable domain reads DGGITQSPKYLFRKEGQNVTLSCEQNLNHDAMYWYRQDPGQGLRLIYYSQIVNDFQKGDIAEGYSVSREKKESFPLTVTSAQKNPTAFYLCASSKVGRQQWNEQFFGPGTRLTVL.

The chain recombines TRBV4-1 with TRBJ2-1; D gene ambiguous. The length of the CDR3 is 16 residues. Germline V gene lookup returns CDR1 MGHRA and CDR2 YSYEKL. Trimming shortened V by 3 bases and J by 1 base, and 13 bases separated the two germline ends. The CDR3 region is CASSQLDILSYNEQFF. The CDR3 region has the DNA TGCGCCAGCAGCCAGCTCGACATCCTGTCCTACAATGAGCAGTTCTTC.

There are a few counts of this clonotype. The rearrangement links TRBV4-3 to TRBJ1-5; TRBD1 matches 9 bases. With 4 bases clipped from V and 7 bases from J, the junction kept 5 bases outside the gene matches. Per the germline V gene, CDR1 is LGHNA and CDR2 is YSLEER. The CDR3 spans 14 residues. The CDR3: CASSRRTGVQPQHF. The CDR3 DNA follows: TGCGCCAGCAGCCGCCGGACAGGGGTCCAGCCCCAGCATTTT.

V is TRBV6-6 and J is TRBJ1-3; D is undetermined. Germline V gene data show CDR1 as MNHNY and CDR2 as SVGAGI (reference sequence). The V end lost 6 bases, the J end lost 4 bases, and 10 bases lay between the germline ends. CDR3 length: 13 amino acids. The CDR3: CASRGERGNTIYF. Here the CDR3 DNA reads TGTGCCAGCAGGGGCGAGAGAGGAAACACCATATATTTT.

There are a few counts of this clonotype. The gene calls are TRBV4-2 and TRBJ1-1; 8 positions match TRBD1. The CDR3 is made up of 12 amino acids. Germline values: CDR1 LGHNA, CDR2 YNFKEQ. Trimming cost V 4 bases and J 6 bases; bases outside gene matches: 1. The CDR3 region is CASSPQGAEAFF. The CDR3 nucleotides read TGTGCCAGCAGCCCACAGGGGGCTGAAGCTTTCTTT.

This clonotype was seen more than once but under ten times. This chain connects TRBV27 to TRBJ1-1; D uncertain. CDR1 MNHEY and CDR2 SMNVEV come from the germline V gene (reference sequence). This CDR3 region has 15 residues. Trimming removed 7 bases at V and 2 bases at J, with 17 bases between. CDR3 DNA: TGTGCCAGCATCGAACAGTGGGGAGTTAACACTGAAGCTTTCTTT. Amino acids: CASIEQWGVNTEAFF.

DNA of the CDR3: TGTGCCAGCAGTCACAGCTTAGAAGTCGCCGGGGAGCTGTTTTTT. It encodes CASSHSLEVAGELFF. V gene TRBV2 combines with J gene TRBJ2-2; the D is unclear. Deletions cut 5 bases from V and 6 bases from J, with 16 bases between. This CDR3 comprises 15 residues. Germline CDR1 is SNHLY and CDR2 is FYNNEI.

The chain links TRBV18 to TRBJ2-3; TRBD1 might be the D (5 bases). The CDR3 consists of 15 residues. CDR1 KGHSH and CDR2 LQKENI come from the germline V gene. Trimming removed 0 bases at V and 2 bases at J, with 9 bases between. In DNA, the CDR3 is TGTGCCAGCTCACCACCGATGGGGCTCACAGATACGCAGTATTTT. This encodes CASSPPMGLTDTQYF.

This chain uses TRBV11-2 with TRBJ2-2, with D perhaps TRBD2 (6 bases). The germline CDR1 and CDR2 sequences are SGHAT and FQNNGV. With 3 bases removed from V and 1 base from J, the gap between germline ends came to 9 bases. This CDR3 spans 15 amino acids. The CDR3 spells CASSLDYLNTGELFF. The DNA of the CDR3 is TGTGCCAGCAGCTTGGACTATCTGAACACCGGGGAGCTGTTTTTT.

V and J are TRBV9 and TRBJ2-2, with unresolved D. The CDR3 totals 16 residues. V dropped 3 bases and J dropped 6 bases, with 18 bases sitting between them. The germline V gene has CDR1 SGDLS and CDR2 YYNGEE. The CDR3 bases are TGTGCCAGCAGCGCCCTGGCCGCGTCGTTCGCCGGGGAGCTGTTTTTT. Its translation is CASSALAASFAGELFF.

This clonotype came up a few times. Compared with germline, one end of the junction differs, possibly owing to a read error. The chain employs TRBV5-1 and TRBJ1-1; D remains unclear. The CDR3 spans 14 residues. CDR1 SGHRS and CDR2 YFSETQ come from the germline V gene. CDR3 in amino acids: CASSFETGNAEAFF. The CDR3, as DNA: TGCGCCAGCAGCTTCGAGACGGGGAACGCTGAAGCTTTCTTT.

This clonotype appeared a few times. This chain uses TRBV7-2 with TRBJ2-3, with 10 nucleotides matching TRBD2. CDR3 length: 18 amino acids. Germline V gene lookup returns CDR1 SGHTA and CDR2 FQGNSA. V lost 3 bases and J lost 4; bases outside the gene matches: 13. The CDR3 reads CASSLGPSGGFGADTQYF. The DNA of the CDR3 is TGTGCCAGCAGCTTGGGTCCTAGCGGGGGCTTCGGGGCAGATACGCAGTATTTT.

This clonotype was picked up a small number of times. J is TRBJ2-7 and V is TRBV27; no clear D. The CDR3 runs 11 residues. CDR1 is MNHEY and CDR2 is SMNVEV in the germline V gene (reference sequence). Between the trimmed V and J ends, which lost 6 bases and 2 bases, there was a span of 5 bases. The CDR3 nucleotides read TGTGCCAGCAGGTTTACCTACGAGCAGTACGTC. This encodes CASRFTYEQYV.

The CDR3 sequence is CASSPKQGGSAEQYV. The DNA of the CDR3 is TGTGCCAGCTCACCTAAACAGGGCGGTTCCGCCGAGCAGTACGTC. J is TRBJ2-7 and V is TRBV18, with TRBD1 as a possible D gene (6 bases). The length of the CDR3 is 15 residues. From germline, CDR1 is KGHSH and CDR2 LQKENI. The V end was cut by 3 bases, the J end by 6 bases, with 18 bases between.

CDR3 bases: TGTGCCAGCAGCGCGGGGCCGGGACAGGCGAGCTACGAGCAGTACTTC. Residues: CASSAGPGQASYEQYF. J is TRBJ2-7 and V is TRBV11-2; TRBD1 matches at 8 bases. Germline V gene lookup returns CDR1 SGHAT and CDR2 FQNNGV. The V and J ends lost 5 bases and 3 bases, in that order; junction bases with no gene match: 12. CDR3 length: 16 residues.

V is TRBV6-6 and J is TRBJ2-7; D perhaps matches TRBD1 (5 bases). V was pared by 6 bases and J by 5 bases, with 17 bases between. Germline lookup yields CDR1 MNHNY and CDR2 SVGAGI (reference sequence). The CDR3 spans 14 residues. The CDR3 region is CASRPARVFHEQYV. DNA for the CDR3: TGTGCCAGCAGGCCCGCCAGGGTATTCCACGAGCAGTACGTC.

The rearrangement links TRBV13 to TRBJ2-7; 11 nucleotides align to TRBD2. The germline gives CDR1 PRHDT, CDR2 FYEKMQ (reference sequence). This CDR3 comprises 15 residues. V dropped 1 base and J dropped 4; count of bases not matched to a gene: 3. This chain's CDR3 is CASSLASGGPYEQYV. The CDR3 nucleotides are TGTGCCAGCAGCTTAGCTAGCGGGGGGCCGTACGAGCAGTACGTC.

The genes are TRBV11-2 and TRBJ2-5; D is uncertain. This CDR3 is 15 amino acids long. Trimming cost V 4 bases and J 7 bases, with 19 bases left between them. CDR1 is SGHAT and CDR2 is FQNNGV in the germline V gene. In DNA form, the CDR3 reads TGTGCCAGCAGCTCCCTGGGAAGGAGTGGGTGGACCCAGTACTTC. Translation: CASSSLGRSGWTQYF.

There are a few counts of this clonotype. This chain connects TRBV7-6 to TRBJ2-7, with D tentatively TRBD2 (7 bases). The V end lost 6 bases, the J end lost 5 bases, and 17 bases lay between the germline ends. Germline lookup yields CDR1 SGHVS and CDR2 FNYEAQ. This CDR3 comprises 14 residues. CDR3 nucleotides: TGTGCCAGCAGTCCAAGGGGGGGGCTCGACGAGCAGTACTTC. It translates to CASSPRGGLDEQYF.

V usage is TRBV29-1 and J usage is TRBJ2-5, with D tentatively TRBD1 or TRBD2 (5 bases each). Germline V gives CDR1 SQVTM, CDR2 ANQGSEA. The CDR3 spans 13 residues. V was pared by 6 bases and J by 1 base, with 12 bases between. The CDR3 DNA reads as TGCAGCGTCCGGGACGGCAGCCAAGAGACCCAGTACTTC. This translates into CSVRDGSQETQYF.

This chain links TRBV4-1 with TRBJ2-2; perhaps TRBD1 as D (5 bases). CDR1 and CDR2 from the germline V gene are MGHRA and YSYEKL. Trimming took off 1 base at V and 6 bases at J, with 9 bases between the two ends. This CDR3 region has 14 residues. DNA of the CDR3: TGCGCCAGCAGCCAAGGGGGCCTCCCCGGGGAGCTGTTTTTT. Protein sequence: CASSQGGLPGELFF.